The text below deals with one T cell receptor (beta chain). Its antigen is unidentified. Germline V gene lookup returns CDR1 MNHNS and CDR2 SASEGT. The length of the CDR3 is 15 residues. V shed 2 bases, J shed 5 bases, and the junction held 7 bases outside the gene matches. The data were produced by immunoSEQ multiplex PCR, yet TCRdb's version contains in-frame clones alone and is incomplete. Of about 26,000 clones listed, 65% to 85% were seen once; the top ten hold 5.5% to 7.5%. These data belong to a study of neoadjuvant nivolumab and ipilimumab in lung cancer. Overall study results and limits: Only a single major-pathologic-response sample was available for clonality analysis.

The chain uses TRBV6-1 and TRBJ1-2; 8 positions match TRBD1. The origin of this receptor is an adult with non-small cell lung cancer. Material: peripheral blood, obtained before neoadjuvant nivolumab, alone or with ipilimumab. The DNA for the CDR3 is TGTGCCAGCAGTGAACAGGACAGGGAAGCTTATGGCTACACCTTC. Translating gives CASSEQDREAYGYTF.